Each of the 10 T cell receptor beta chains below was sequenced from the same sample in a study of T cells in tumors after PD-1 blockade (dated by TCRdb to the late 2010s). What the time point label conveys for this sample: before anti-PD-1 therapy. Libraries came from the immunoSEQ multiplex PCR assay. TCRdb carries this immuneACCESS record with in-frame sequences only. Its versions omit some clonotypes, under half of them owing to an unresolved V gene in the studies checked, with the rest unexplained. The sample data list 10,000 to 15,000 clones, and around 57% of these were observed just once. Clones ranked in the top ten supply under 30% of the sample. The sequencing here drew on tumor tissue, taken before anti-PD-1 treatment. These receptors came from a human donor with cutaneous squamous cell carcinoma.

The chain combines TRBV7-9 with TRBJ1-1, with a tentative D call TRBD1 (5 bases). Germline CDR1 SEHNR, CDR2 FQNEAQ (reference sequence). The CDR3 extends over 18 amino acids. V lost 3 bases, J lost 1 base, and 21 bases lay in between. CDR3 sequence: CASSLTPPGPGANTEAFF. The CDR3 DNA is TGTGCCAGCAGCTTGACCCCTCCAGGGCCCGGGGCGAACACTGAAGCTTTCTTT.

The chain is built from TRBV7-2 and TRBJ2-5; 7 nucleotides line up with TRBD2. V shed 3 bases and J 0 bases; nucleotides not matched to a gene: 4. Germline V lookup: CDR1 SGHTA, CDR2 FQGNSA. CDR3 length equals 15 residues. The CDR3 DNA sequence: TGTGCCAGCAGCTTGATGGGGGGGTACCAAGAGACCCAGTACTTC. Protein sequence: CASSLMGGYQETQYF.

V and J are TRBV6-4 and TRBJ2-1, with 7 positions matching TRBD2. Germline lookup yields CDR1 MRHNA and CDR2 SNTAGT. The CDR3 consists of 14 residues. J gave up 6 bases and V 2 bases, and 4 bases lay outside the gene matches. The CDR3 bases are TGTGCCAGCAGTGACGAGGGAGGGAGCAATGAGCAGTTCTTC. Translating gives CASSDEGGSNEQFF.

The V gene is TRBV27, the J gene TRBJ2-7; D not resolved. Trimming took 4 bases from V and 2 from J, leaving 12 bases between them. There are 14 residues in the CDR3. Germline V gene sequence: CDR1 MNHEY, CDR2 SMNVEV (reference sequence). The CDR3 DNA reads as TGTGCCAGCAGTTGGGCAGGCATCACCTACGAGCAGTACTTC. It specifies CASSWAGITYEQYF.

The chain is built from TRBV9 and TRBJ2-2; TRBD2 is a possible D gene (6 bases). V was trimmed by 2 bases and J by 4 bases, leaving 12 bases between them. Per germline, CDR1 SGDLS and CDR2 YYNGEE. There are 15 residues in the CDR3. The CDR3 nucleotides are TGTGCCAGCAGCGTGGGGGGAGAGGGCACCGGGGAGCTGTTTTTT. Protein product: CASSVGGEGTGELFF.

This clone is medium-sized. V usage is TRBV5-1 and J usage is TRBJ2-7; D gene uncertain. Germline V gene data show CDR1 as SGHRS and CDR2 as YFSETQ. This CDR3 has 16 amino acids. V lost 4 bases, J lost 6 bases, and 23 bases lay in between. CDR3 sequence: CASSTREDQPAREQYF. In nucleotides, the CDR3 is TGCGCCAGCAGCACGCGAGAGGACCAGCCGGCGCGCGAGCAGTACTTC.

The chain uses TRBV2 and TRBJ1-1; D is possibly TRBD1 (5 bases). Trimming shortened V by 1 base and J by 1 base, and 13 bases separated the two germline ends. This CDR3 has 16 residues. Germline CDR1 and CDR2: SNHLY and FYNNEI. The CDR3 DNA follows: TGTGCCAGCAGTGAAGAAGGGTCAGGGCGGAACACTGAAGCTTTCTTT. This encodes CASSEEGSGRNTEAFF. Looking up the rest from reference TRBV2 and TRBJ1-1 gives the full variable domain: EPEVTQTPSHQVTQMGQEVILRCVPISNHLYFYWYRQILGQKVEFLVSFYNNEISEKSEIFDDQFSVERPDGSNFTLKIRSTKLEDSAMYFCASSEEGSGRNTEAFFGQGTRLTVV.

V usage is TRBV6-2 or TRBV6-3 and J usage is TRBJ2-1; D remains unclear. The CDR3 is made up of 14 amino acids. V lost 0 bases and J lost 4, with 7 bases in between. CDR1 is MNHEY, CDR2 SVGEGT, per germline. CDR3 loop: CASSYSPQYNEQFF. DNA for the CDR3: TGTGCCAGCAGTTACTCTCCCCAATACAATGAGCAGTTCTTC.

The rearrangement joins TRBV28 to TRBJ2-4; D ambiguous. Germline V gene lookup returns CDR1 MDHEN and CDR2 SYDVKM. V shed 2 bases and J shed 5 bases, with 4 bases lying between them. CDR3 length equals 12 residues. The chain's CDR3 is CASSLLENIQYF. The CDR3 DNA is TGTGCCAGCAGTTTACTGGAAAACATTCAGTACTTC.

This clone turned up a few times. V and J are TRBV6-6 and TRBJ2-3, with TRBD2 matching 12 bases. Trimming took 5 bases from V and 6 from J; bases not matched to a gene: 12. CDR1 and CDR2 (germline): MNHNY, SVGAGI (reference sequence). The CDR3 loop spans 17 amino acids. The CDR3 region has the DNA TGTGCCAGCAGTCGGGGGACTAGCGGGTTCCAAGGGGATACGCAGTATTTT. It encodes CASSRGTSGFQGDTQYF.